The 19 T cell receptor beta chains given below trace back to one sample, sequenced in a study of CD8 T cells in Susac syndrome. The RNA input was about 0.45 to 1 ug, and it was reverse transcribed with random hexamers. TCRdb independently ran MiXCR on the immunoSEQ multiplex PCR reads; one entry per CDR3 protein. The sample lists about 190,000 distinct CDR3 sequences; 95% were seen once. The sequenced sample was CD8+ T cells from PBMCs. All receptors come from a human donor with Susac syndrome.

The chain joins TRBV9 to TRBJ1-2; the match to TRBD1 covers 8 bases. Germline CDR1 is SGDLS and CDR2 is YYNGEE. V was clipped by 4 bases and J by 1 base; unmatched bases: 6. This CDR3 is 15 amino acids long. The CDR3 coding sequence is TGTGCCAGCAGCCCCGGGACAGGCATTAACTATGGCTACACCTTC. Translated, it gives CASSPGTGINYGYTF.

This rearrangement joins TRBV20-1 to TRBJ2-5, with D maybe TRBD1 (5 bases). In germline, CDR1 is DFQATT, CDR2 SNEGSKA (reference sequence). The V gene lost 0 bases and the J gene lost 1 base, with 15 bases spanning the gap. The CDR3 loop spans 16 amino acids. The CDR3 DNA reads as TGCAGTGCTAGAGATGACAGAGATCCTTTCCAAGAGACCCAGTACTTC. Translation: CSARDDRDPFQETQYF.

The DNA of the CDR3 is TGTGCCAGCAGCAATACAGGGACTAGCAGCATTCAGTACTTC. Translating gives CASSNTGTSSIQYF. J is TRBJ2-4 and V is TRBV7-9; TRBD2 agrees at 9 bases. J gave up 9 bases and V 5 bases, and 8 bases lay outside the gene matches. Germline V gene data show CDR1 as SEHNR and CDR2 as FQNEAQ (reference sequence). The CDR3 totals 14 residues.

The V call is TRBV29-1, the J call TRBJ2-1, with D perhaps TRBD2 (5 bases). The CDR3 extends over 14 amino acids. From germline, CDR1 is SQVTM and CDR2 ANQGSEA. The V end was cut by 5 bases, the J end by 8 bases, with 19 bases between. For the CDR3, the DNA is TGCAGCGTTCATAACTGGGCCGGAGGTTATGAGCAGTTCTTC. Translation gives CSVHNWAGGYEQFF.

The chain recombines TRBV4-1 with TRBJ2-7; D is ambiguous. The CDR3 has 11 amino acids. The V and J ends lost 0 bases and 12 bases respectively, with 9 bases between them. CDR1 is MGHRA, CDR2 YSYEKL, per germline. This chain's CDR3 is CASSQERLLYF. CDR3 DNA sequence: TGCGCCAGCAGCCAAGAAAGGTTACTGTACTTC.

J is TRBJ1-1 and V is TRBV7-2; D not certain. The CDR3 spans 15 residues. Germline lookup yields CDR1 SGHTA and CDR2 FQGNSA. The V end was cut by 5 bases, the J end by 4 bases, with 17 bases between. Here the CDR3 reads CASSAVRPLGTEAFF. The CDR3 nucleotides are TGTGCCAGCAGCGCCGTGCGGCCCTTGGGCACTGAAGCTTTCTTT.

In this sample, this clonotype turned up a few times. The genes are TRBV3-1 and TRBJ2-1; D unclear. The ends were cut back, 4 bases at V and 5 bases at J, with 9 bases in the middle. Looked up from germline, CDR1 is LGHDT and CDR2 is YNNKEL (reference sequence). The CDR3 loop spans 13 amino acids. Here the CDR3 DNA reads TGTGCCAGCAGCCGCCGAGAGGACAATGAGCAGTTCTTC. This gives the protein CASSRREDNEQFF.

This chain links TRBV3-1 with TRBJ1-1; D uncertain. Germline assignment: CDR1 LGHDT and CDR2 YNNKEL (reference sequence). The length of the CDR3 is 16 residues. V lost 0 bases and J lost 5, with 16 bases in between. This CDR3 is CASSQDGVLARTEAFF. The CDR3 coding sequence is TGTGCCAGCAGCCAAGACGGGGTTCTTGCCAGGACTGAAGCTTTCTTT. Together with reference TRBV3-1 and TRBJ1-1, the CDR3 gives the full variable domain: DTAVSQTPKYLVTQMGNDKSIKCEQNLGHDTMYWYKQDSKKFLKIMFSYNNKELIINETVPNRFSPKSPDKAHLNLHINSLELGDSAVYFCASSQDGVLARTEAFFGQGTRLTVV.

The chain combines TRBV6-2 or TRBV6-3 with TRBJ2-1, with 9 nucleotides matching TRBD2. The junction had 9 bases not matched to a gene; V was cut back by 2 bases and J by 4 bases. Germline CDR1 MNHEY, CDR2 SVGEGT. The CDR3 covers 17 residues. The CDR3 sequence is CASSYLLLAGKYNEQFF. In DNA, the CDR3 is TGTGCCAGCAGTTACCTCCTACTAGCGGGCAAATACAATGAGCAGTTCTTC.

This chain uses TRBV6-5 with TRBJ2-7; D unclear. CDR1 MNHEY and CDR2 SVGAGI come from the germline V gene. V shed 2 bases and J shed 5 bases, with 16 bases lying between them. The CDR3 length is 15 residues. The CDR3 protein is CASSYGRSLLNEQYF. The DNA for the CDR3 is TGTGCCAGCAGTTACGGCCGGAGTCTCTTGAACGAGCAGTACTTC.

Of note for this clonotype: One junction end does not reproduce the germline sequence, and a read error may be involved. The V and J genes are TRBV12-3 or TRBV12-4 and TRBJ2-1; 7 nucleotides match TRBD1. The CDR3 totals 16 residues. The CDR3 sequence is CASTLSPGQRNNEQFF. The CDR3 coding sequence is TGTGCCAGCACTTTATCCCCGGGACAGCGCAACAATGAGCAGTTCTTC.

V and J are TRBV28 and TRBJ2-7, with TRBD2 matching 7 bases. The germline CDR1 and CDR2 sequences are MDHEN and SYDVKM. This CDR3 spans 13 amino acids. The trim removed 7 bases at V and 2 bases at J, leaving 5 bases unmatched. The CDR3 DNA reads TGTGCCAGCATGGGGAGGGTTACCTACGAGCAGTACTTC. Translated: CASMGRVTYEQYF.

The rearrangement uses TRBV9 and TRBJ2-2; D may be TRBD1 (5 bases). Trimming removed 4 bases at V and 5 bases at J, with 12 bases between. Per germline, CDR1 SGDLS and CDR2 YYNGEE. This CDR3 is built from 14 residues. The CDR3 sequence is CASSPARQTGELFF. CDR3 nucleotides: TGTGCCAGCAGCCCCGCCCGACAGACCGGGGAGCTGTTTTTT.

The chain joins TRBV14 to TRBJ2-1, with D maybe TRBD2 (6 bases). The germline V and J ends were trimmed by 0 bases and 1 base, with 13 bases remaining between them. In germline, CDR1 is SGHDN, CDR2 FVKESK. This CDR3 has 17 residues. CDR3 sequence reads: CASSQDPGSPSYNEQFF. As DNA, the CDR3 is TGTGCCAGCAGCCAAGATCCCGGGAGTCCGTCCTACAATGAGCAGTTCTTC.

The rearrangement joins TRBV11-2 to TRBJ2-5; D is undetermined. Trimming took 0 bases from V and 0 from J, leaving 8 bases between them. The CDR3 spans 15 residues. Germline lookup yields CDR1 SGHAT and CDR2 FQNNGV. DNA of the CDR3: TGTGCCAGCAGCTTAGAGGCCGGGTACCAAGAGACCCAGTACTTC. Translating gives CASSLEAGYQETQYF.

V is TRBV24-1 and J is TRBJ1-1; possibly TRBD1 for D (5 bases). The CDR3 runs 13 residues. The V gene lost 5 bases and the J gene lost 4 bases, with 10 bases spanning the gap. The germline CDR1 and CDR2 sequences are KGHDR and SFDVKD. This CDR3 reads CATSVRGSTEAFF. DNA for the CDR3: TGTGCCACCAGTGTAAGGGGAAGCACTGAAGCTTTCTTT.

This clonotype was counted once. The V and J genes are TRBV12-3 or TRBV12-4 and TRBJ1-2, with D perhaps TRBD1 (5 bases). V was pared by 6 bases and J by 6 bases, with 17 bases between. This CDR3 is built from 14 residues. The CDR3 protein is CASSYDTAGDGYTF. In nucleotides, the CDR3 is TGTGCCAGCAGCTACGACACGGCGGGGGATGGCTACACCTTC.

The chain uses TRBV4-1 and TRBJ2-5; 9 positions agree with TRBD2. The CDR3 has 15 residues. Germline trimming cut 3 bases from V and 0 bases from J; bases unmatched to any gene: 2. Germline V gene lookup returns CDR1 MGHRA and CDR2 YSYEKL. CDR3 protein: CASSHLAGDQETQYF. The CDR3 nucleotides read TGCGCCAGCAGCCACTTAGCGGGGGACCAAGAGACCCAGTACTTC.

V gene TRBV5-8 combines with J gene TRBJ2-7; perhaps TRBD2 as D (6 bases). Germline V CDR1 and CDR2: SGHTS, YDEGEE. V lost 6 bases to trimming and J lost 4 bases, with 17 bases between them. The CDR3 length is 14 residues. The CDR3, as DNA: TGTGCCAGCACCTTCATGTCTGGGGGGTACGAGCAGTACTTC. Translation: CASTFMSGGYEQYF.